This T cell receptor beta chain is drawn from a study of control samples from healthy donors and cancer patients. TCRdb keeps only in-frame clones here, not all; method: immunoSEQ multiplex PCR. This table holds some 100,000 clones, around 83% found once. The germline gives CDR1 MDHEN, CDR2 SYDVKM. The trim removed 3 bases at V and 0 bases at J, leaving 8 bases unmatched. The CDR3 totals 16 residues. The clonotype was recovered from a woman aged 45-65 years in good health. The rearrangement joins TRBV28 to TRBJ2-7; 7 positions agree with TRBD1. The sample comprised blood. DNA of the CDR3: TGTGCCAGCAGTTTGCGACAGGGCCCCATCTCCTACGAGCAGTACTTC. It codes for CASSLRQGPISYEQYF. The complete variable domain, with remaining parts taken from reference TRBV28 and TRBJ2-7, reads DVKVTQSSRYLVKRTGEKVFLECVQDMDHENMFWYRQDPGLGLRLIYFSYDVKMKEKGDIPEGYSVSREKKERFSLILESASTNQTSMYLCASSLRQGPISYEQYFGPGTRLTVT.